This paragraph covers one TCR beta chain sequence. This sample stems from a study of radiotherapy plus CTLA-4 blockade in lung cancer. Chemo-refractory metastatic non-small-cell lung cancer patients underwent focal radiation alongside CTLA-4 blockade with ipilimumab. Repertoires were generated with immunoSEQ multiplex PCR, while TCRdb's copy carries only in-frame clones and drops some. The sample yields about 66,000 clones, around 81% seen once. Germline V CDR1 and CDR2: SGHVS, FQNEAQ. This CDR3 region has 15 residues. V lost 3 bases and J lost 2, with 8 bases in between. The V call is TRBV7-8, the J call TRBJ2-6; no clear D gene. Sequencing used peripheral blood, obtained from a patient treated with radiotherapy plus ipilimumab. The source is a human donor with non-small cell lung cancer who had a partial response to radiotherapy plus ipilimumab. Written as DNA, the CDR3 is TGTGCCAGCAGCTTTTCAACAACTGGGGCCAACGTCCTGACTTTC. Translated: CASSFSTTGANVLTF. The whole variable domain, remainder taken from reference TRBV7-8 and TRBJ2-6, is GAGVSQSPRYKVAKRGQDVALRCDPISGHVSLFWYQQALGQGPEFLTYFQNEAQLDKSGLPSDRFFAERPEGSVSTLKIQRTQQEDSAVYLCASSFSTTGANVLTFGAGSRLTVL.